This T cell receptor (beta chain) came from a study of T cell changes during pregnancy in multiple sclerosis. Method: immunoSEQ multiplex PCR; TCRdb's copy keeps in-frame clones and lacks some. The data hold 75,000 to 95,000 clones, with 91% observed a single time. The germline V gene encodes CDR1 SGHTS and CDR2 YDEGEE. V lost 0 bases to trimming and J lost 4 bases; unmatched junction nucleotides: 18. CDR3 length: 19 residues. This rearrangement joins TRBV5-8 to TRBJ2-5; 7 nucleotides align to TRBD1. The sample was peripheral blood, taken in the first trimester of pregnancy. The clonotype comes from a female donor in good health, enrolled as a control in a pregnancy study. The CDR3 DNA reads TGTGCCAGCAGCTTGGAGGGCCAAGCGAGGCCAGGGGGACGAGAGACCCAGTACTTC. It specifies CASSLEGQARPGGRETQYF.